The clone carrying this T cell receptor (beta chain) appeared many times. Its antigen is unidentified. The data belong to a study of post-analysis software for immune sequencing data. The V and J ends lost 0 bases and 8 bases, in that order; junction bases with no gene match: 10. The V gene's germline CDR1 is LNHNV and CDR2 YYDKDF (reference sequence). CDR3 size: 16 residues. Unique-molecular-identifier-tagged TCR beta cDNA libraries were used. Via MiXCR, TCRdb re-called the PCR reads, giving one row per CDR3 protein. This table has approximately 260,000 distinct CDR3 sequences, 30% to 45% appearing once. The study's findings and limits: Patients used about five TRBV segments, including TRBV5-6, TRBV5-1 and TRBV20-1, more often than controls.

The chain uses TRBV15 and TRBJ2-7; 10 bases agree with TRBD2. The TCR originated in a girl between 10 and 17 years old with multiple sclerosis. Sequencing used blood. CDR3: CATSRDRKLAGEQQYF. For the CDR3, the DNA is TGTGCCACCAGCAGAGATCGAAAGCTAGCGGGGGAGCAGCAGTACTTC.